This TCR beta chain was captured by sequencing in a study of T cell repertoires in cytomegalovirus infection. The wider study: Carrying CMV and the relevant HLA type showed in public TCR beta signatures.

TCRdb used MiXCR to reprocess the reads, holding one entry per CDR3 protein. The sample has hundreds of thousands of distinct CDR3 sequences, around 24% seen once. General study points: Predominance within the ex vivo response was attributable to HLA-C-restricted CMV-specific TCR beta clonotypes. Carriers of CMV and the relevant HLA type were discriminated by public TCR beta frequency.

Germline values: CDR1 SGHVS, CDR2 FQNEAQ. The CDR3 loop spans 15 amino acids. The table lists this clonotype with many counts. Its antigen is currently unknown. One end of the junction varies from germline; a read error may be responsible. The clonotype originates from a human donor in good health (CMV status not recorded). Some clones in this sample may be carry-over from other donors' samples. The chain combines TRBV7-8 with TRBJ1-2; a weak D match, TRBD1 (5 bases). What was sequenced was CD8+ T cells from PBMCs. The chain's CDR3 is CASSLAPTWGYGYTF. The DNA for the CDR3 is TGTGCCAGCAGCCTAGCCCCAACCTGGGGGTATGGCTACACCTTC.